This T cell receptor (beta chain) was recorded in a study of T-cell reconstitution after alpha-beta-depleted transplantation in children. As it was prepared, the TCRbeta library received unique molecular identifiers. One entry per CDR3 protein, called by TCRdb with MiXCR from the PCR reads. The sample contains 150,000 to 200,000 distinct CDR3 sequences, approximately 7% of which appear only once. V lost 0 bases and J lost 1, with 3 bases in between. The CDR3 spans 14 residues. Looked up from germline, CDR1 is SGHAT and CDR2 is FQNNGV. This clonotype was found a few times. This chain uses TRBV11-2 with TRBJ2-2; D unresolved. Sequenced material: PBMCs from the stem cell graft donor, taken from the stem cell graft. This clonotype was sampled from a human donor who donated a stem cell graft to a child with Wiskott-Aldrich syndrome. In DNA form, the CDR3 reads TGTGCCAGCAGCTTAGAACAGAACACCGGGGAGCTGTTTTTT. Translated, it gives CASSLEQNTGELFF. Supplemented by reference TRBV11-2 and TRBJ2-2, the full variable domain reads EAGVAQSPRYKIIEKRQSVAFWCNPISGHATLYWYQQILGQGPKLLIQFQNNGVVDDSQLPKDRFSAERLKGVDSTLKIQPAKLEDSAVYLCASSLEQNTGELFFGEGSRLTVL.